The clone carrying this T cell receptor beta chain has a count of ten or more. This record comes from a study of T cells in Graves' hyperthyroidism and ophthalmopathy. This CDR3 comprises 17 residues. Trimming took 0 bases from V and 3 from J, leaving 15 bases between them. Germline-derived CDR1 and CDR2 are SGHTA and FQGNSA. The CDR3 regions of TCR beta were amplified from RNA transcripts. TCR CDR3 regions were first amplified by RT-PCR with HTBI primers. One entry per CDR3 protein results from TCRdb running MiXCR on the multiplex PCR reads. The top ten hold 73% of the sample, which has about 360,000 distinct CDR3 sequences, around 25% seen once.

The source is a man between 50 and 59 years old with Graves' hyperthyroidism. The chain combines TRBV7-2 with TRBJ2-1; the D gene is possibly TRBD1 (5 bases). Sequencing was carried out using blood. This CDR3 reads CASSLAIGVGDYNEQFF. The CDR3 coding sequence is TGTGCCAGCAGCTTAGCGATAGGGGTTGGGGACTACAATGAGCAGTTCTTC.